The rows below give T cell receptor beta chains drawn from one sample of a study of T cell responses to AZD1222 COVID-19 vaccine. Using immunoSEQ multiplex PCR, the repertoire was profiled, and TCRdb retains in-frame clones only, with some absent. The repertoire holds some 160,000 clones, with 85% to 95% as singletons. The sample here was peripheral blood, taken on day 0 of AZD1222 vaccination. These receptors were obtained from an adult in good health. CDR3s include the opening cysteine and the closing phenylalanine or tryptophan. D genes are given only for firm matches. Rows give clone size only sometimes, using once, few, many, or a class for an expanded clone.

>-|TRBJ2-3|TRBV11-3|TRBD2
CASSSGLAGGSTDTQYF
TGTGCCAGCAGCTCAGGACTAGCGGGGGGAAGCACAGATACGCAGTATTTT
>once|TRBJ2-5|TRBV5-1|-
CASSLHTNLQETQYF
TGCGCCAGCAGCTTACACACGAATCTCCAAGAGACCCAGTACTTC
>-|TRBJ1-6|TRBV28|-
CASSWGGGGSLHF
TGTGCCAGCAGTTGGGGCGGAGGGGGGTCCCTCCACTTT
>once|TRBJ1-4|TRBV3-1/TRBV3-2|TRBD1
CASSLTGNEKLFF
TGTGCCAGCAGCCTGACAGGGAATGAAAAACTGTTTTTT
>once|TRBJ2-5|TRBV30|-
CAWSVGAVGGETQYF
TGTGCCTGGAGTGTAGGAGCGGTGGGGGGAGAGACCCAGTACTTC
>once|TRBJ2-7|TRBV7-2|-
CASCHSGGGSYEQYF
TGTGCCAGCTGTCACTCAGGGGGGGGTTCCTACGAGCAGTACTTC
>-|TRBJ2-2|TRBV30|-
CAWSGQPNTGELFF
TGTGCCTGGAGTGGGCAGCCCAACACCGGGGAGCTGTTTTTT
>once|TRBJ1-1|TRBV7-9|-
CASSPGSEAFF
TGTGCCAGCAGCCCTGGATCTGAAGCTTTCTTT
>-|TRBJ1-5|TRBV2|TRBD1
CASGQGSNQPQHF
TGTGCCAGCGGACAGGGTAGCAATCAGCCCCAGCATTTT
>-|TRBJ2-5|TRBV13|TRBD2
CASSLRLAGYQETQYF
TGTGCCAGCAGCCTTAGACTAGCGGGGTACCAAGAGACCCAGTACTTC
>-|TRBJ2-2|TRBV6-2/TRBV6-3|-
CASSWVRGTGELFF
TGTGCCAGCAGTTGGGTCCGGGGAACCGGGGAGCTGTTTTTT